The TCR beta chain described here comes from a study of control samples from healthy donors and cancer patients. Assay: immunoSEQ multiplex PCR; the TCRdb copy retains only in-frame clones and omits some. The sample shows about 160,000 clones, 80% to 90% of them seen only once. The CDR3 covers 12 residues. Trimming pared 5 bases from V and 15 bases from J, leaving 16 bases between. Germline loops: CDR1 SGHVS, CDR2 FQNEAQ. Source material: blood. This receptor was obtained from a man aged 25-45 years in good health. The chain uses TRBV7-8 and TRBJ1-4; D is perhaps TRBD1 (6 bases). CDR3 sequence: CASSRDRDKLFF. The CDR3 DNA reads TGTGCCAGCAGCAGAGACCGGGACAAGTTGTTTTTT.